The clone carrying this TCR beta chain has ten or more counts. The antigen remains unidentified. Looked up from germline, CDR1 is MNHEY and CDR2 is SVGEGT. V shed 0 bases and J shed 0 bases, with 17 bases lying between them. The CDR3 length is 18 residues. Isolation per sample recovered at least 6 million PBMCs. The data originate from a study of blood T cells in healthy people across ages. The study, taken as a whole, reports: A greater number of naive CD4+ cells and higher diversity distinguished long-lived donors from aged donors.

The use of a sample-barcoded 5' primer and a J-beta primer mix characterized a second PCR of roughly 6 to 11 cycles. TCRdb reanalysed the 5' RACE reads using MiXCR and keeps one entry per CDR3 protein. The sample records roughly 700,000 distinct CDR3 sequences, about a third being singletons. Sequencing was performed on blood. The chain recombines TRBV6-2 or TRBV6-3 with TRBJ1-2, with D unclear. The clonotype was recovered from a woman aged 80 or older in good health. The DNA for the CDR3 is TGTGCCAGCAGTTACTCGTTTCAGCGTAAGGCGGCTAACTATGGCTACACCTTC. As protein: CASSYSFQRKAANYGYTF.